Reported below is one T cell receptor (beta chain). The data are from a study of cytomegalovirus exposure and HLA in healthy donors. Study-level information: A subsequent analysis reported that the 110 or so validation repertoires were produced on the same platform that had also been used for the roughly 700 first-cohort repertoires.

The data were produced by immunoSEQ multiplex PCR, yet TCRdb's version contains in-frame clones alone and is incomplete. The sample lists about 130,000 clones; around 95% were seen once. The receptor was derived from a young man in good health and CMV-seronegative. The sample was PBMCs.

The CDR3 DNA is TGCAGCCCCTGGGTTCGGGGGAACACTGAAGCTTTCTTT. Amino acid sequence: CSPWVRGNTEAFF. This rearrangement joins TRBV29-1 to TRBJ1-1; D remains unclear. Germline-derived CDR1 and CDR2 are SQVTM and ANQGSEA. The CDR3 is 13 amino acids. V shed 8 bases and J shed 1 base, with 14 bases lying between them.